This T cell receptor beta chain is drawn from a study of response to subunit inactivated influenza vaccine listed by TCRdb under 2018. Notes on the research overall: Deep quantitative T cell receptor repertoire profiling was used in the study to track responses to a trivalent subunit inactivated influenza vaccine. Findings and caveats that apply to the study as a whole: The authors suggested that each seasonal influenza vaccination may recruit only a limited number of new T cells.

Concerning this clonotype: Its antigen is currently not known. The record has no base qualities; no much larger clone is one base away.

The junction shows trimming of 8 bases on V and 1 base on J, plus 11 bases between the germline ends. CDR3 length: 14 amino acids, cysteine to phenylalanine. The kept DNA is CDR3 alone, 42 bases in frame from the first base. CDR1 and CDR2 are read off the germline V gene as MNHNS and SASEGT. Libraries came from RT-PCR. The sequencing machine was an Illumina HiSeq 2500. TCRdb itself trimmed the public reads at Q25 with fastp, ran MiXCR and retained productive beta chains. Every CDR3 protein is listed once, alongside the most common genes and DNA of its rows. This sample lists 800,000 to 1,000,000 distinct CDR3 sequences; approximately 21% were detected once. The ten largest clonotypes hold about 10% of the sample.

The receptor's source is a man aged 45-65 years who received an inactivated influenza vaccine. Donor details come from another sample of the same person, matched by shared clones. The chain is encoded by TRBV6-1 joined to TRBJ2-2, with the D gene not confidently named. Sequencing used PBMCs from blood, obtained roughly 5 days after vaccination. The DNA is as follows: TGTGCCAGCCGGCCGGCAGGGAACACCGGGGAGCTGTTTTTT. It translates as CASRPAGNTGELFF.